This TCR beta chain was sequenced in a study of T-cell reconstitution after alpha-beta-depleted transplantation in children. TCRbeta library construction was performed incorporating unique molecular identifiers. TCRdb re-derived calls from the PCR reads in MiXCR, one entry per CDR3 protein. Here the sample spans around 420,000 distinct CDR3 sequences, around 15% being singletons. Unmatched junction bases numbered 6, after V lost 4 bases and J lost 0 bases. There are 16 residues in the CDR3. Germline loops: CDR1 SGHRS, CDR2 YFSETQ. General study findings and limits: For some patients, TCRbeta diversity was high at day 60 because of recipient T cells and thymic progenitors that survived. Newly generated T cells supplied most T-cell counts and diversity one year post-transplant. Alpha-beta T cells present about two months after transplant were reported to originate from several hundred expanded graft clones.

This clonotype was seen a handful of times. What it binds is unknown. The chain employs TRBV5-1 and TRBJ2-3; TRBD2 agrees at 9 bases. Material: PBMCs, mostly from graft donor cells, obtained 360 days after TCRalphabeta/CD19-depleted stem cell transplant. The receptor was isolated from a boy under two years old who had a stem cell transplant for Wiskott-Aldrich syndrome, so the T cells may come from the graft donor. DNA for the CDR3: TGCGCCAGCAGCCTCGTGGGACTAGCTAGCACAGATACGCAGTATTTT. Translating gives CASSLVGLASTDTQYF.